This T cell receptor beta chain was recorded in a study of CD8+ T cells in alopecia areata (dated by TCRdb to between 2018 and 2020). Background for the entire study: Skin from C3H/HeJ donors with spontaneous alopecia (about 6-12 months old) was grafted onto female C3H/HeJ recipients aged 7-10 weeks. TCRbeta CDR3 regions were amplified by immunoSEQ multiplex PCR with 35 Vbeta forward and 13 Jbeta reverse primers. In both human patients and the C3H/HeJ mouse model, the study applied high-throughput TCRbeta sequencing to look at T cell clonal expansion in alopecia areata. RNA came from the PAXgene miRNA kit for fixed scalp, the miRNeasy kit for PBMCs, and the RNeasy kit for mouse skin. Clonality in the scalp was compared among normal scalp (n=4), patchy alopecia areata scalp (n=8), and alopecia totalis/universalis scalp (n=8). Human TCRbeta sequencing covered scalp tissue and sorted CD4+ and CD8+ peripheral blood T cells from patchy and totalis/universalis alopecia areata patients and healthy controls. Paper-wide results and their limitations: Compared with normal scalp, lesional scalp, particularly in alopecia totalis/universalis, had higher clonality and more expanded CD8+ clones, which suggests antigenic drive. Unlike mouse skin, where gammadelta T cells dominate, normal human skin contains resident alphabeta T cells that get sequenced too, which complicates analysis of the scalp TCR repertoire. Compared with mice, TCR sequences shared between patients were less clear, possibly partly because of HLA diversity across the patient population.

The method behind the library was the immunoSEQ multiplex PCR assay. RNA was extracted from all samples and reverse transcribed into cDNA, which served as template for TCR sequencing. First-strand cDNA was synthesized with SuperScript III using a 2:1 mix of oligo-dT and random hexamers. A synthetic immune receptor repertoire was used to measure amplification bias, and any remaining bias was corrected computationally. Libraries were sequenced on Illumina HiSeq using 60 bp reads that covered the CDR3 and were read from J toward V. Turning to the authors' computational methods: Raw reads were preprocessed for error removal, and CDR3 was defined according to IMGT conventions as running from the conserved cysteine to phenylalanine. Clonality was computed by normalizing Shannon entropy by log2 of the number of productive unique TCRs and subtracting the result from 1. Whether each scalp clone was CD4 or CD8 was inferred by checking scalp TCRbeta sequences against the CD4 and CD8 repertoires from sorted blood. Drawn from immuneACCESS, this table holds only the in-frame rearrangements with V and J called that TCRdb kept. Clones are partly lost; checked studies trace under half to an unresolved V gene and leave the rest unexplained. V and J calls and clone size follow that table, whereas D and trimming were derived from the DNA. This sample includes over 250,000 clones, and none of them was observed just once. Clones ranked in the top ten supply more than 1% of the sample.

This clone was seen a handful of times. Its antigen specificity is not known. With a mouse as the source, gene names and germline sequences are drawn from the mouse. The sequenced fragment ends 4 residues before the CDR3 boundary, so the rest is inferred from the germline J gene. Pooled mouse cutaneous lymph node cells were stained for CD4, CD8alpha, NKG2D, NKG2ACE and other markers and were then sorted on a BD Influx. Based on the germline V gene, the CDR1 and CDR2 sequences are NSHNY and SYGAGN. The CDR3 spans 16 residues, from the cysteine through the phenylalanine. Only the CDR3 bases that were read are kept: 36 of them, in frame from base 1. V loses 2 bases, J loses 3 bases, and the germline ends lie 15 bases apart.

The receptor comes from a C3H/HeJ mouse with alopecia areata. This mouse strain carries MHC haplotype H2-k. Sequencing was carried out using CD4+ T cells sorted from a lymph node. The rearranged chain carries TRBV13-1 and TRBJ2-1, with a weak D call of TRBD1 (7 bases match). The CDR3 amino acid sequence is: CASSEVGAGGYAEQFF. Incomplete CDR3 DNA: TGTGCCAGCAGTGAAGTGGGGGCAGGGGGCTATGCT.